Reported below is one T cell receptor beta chain. What this receptor recognizes is not known. Per-base quality was not reported, and no clone a single base away is much larger than it. The library was made by the immunoSEQ multiplex PCR assay. The multiplex PCR relied on a mix of 60 forward primers for TCR Vbeta segments and 13 reverse primers for TCR Jbeta segments. The CDR3 region of rearranged TCR beta genes was amplified from genomic DNA with a multiplex PCR assay. The Illumina HiSeq System was used to sequence the amplified TCR beta libraries as 87-base-pair reads. For the original study's pipeline: A later analysis tallied 75 million to 95 million unique TCR beta chains across the 666 repertoires, and about 12 million of those chains were shared by two or more donors. Raw reads were error-corrected and collapsed into unique sequences by a nearest-neighbor algorithm in which closely related sequences were merged to remove PCR and sequencing errors. V, D and J gene segments were assigned by aligning CDR3 sequences to IMGT reference sequences. For a sequence to be retained, a match of at least six nucleotides to both a V gene segment and a J gene segment was required. Rearrangements were called productive when the CDR3 lacked stop codons and stayed in frame with V and J; all others were non-productive. Following IMGT convention, CDR3 was defined as the stretch from the second conserved V-encoded cysteine to the conserved J-encoded phenylalanine. In an earlier analysis of more than 550 of the donors, sequences lacking an unambiguous match to a single V gene segment were excluded. In an earlier analysis of about 590 of the donors, a V segment was called functional when productive rearrangements were above 56.7%, and segregating when the standard deviation between donors exceeded 5%. A statistical classification framework was built for diagnosing cytomegalovirus status from the catalog of TCR beta chain sequences. In a later analysis, TCR nucleotide sequences were compared against IMGT/GENE-DB human TR gene sequences so that V and J genes could be assigned. In a later analysis, CDR3 sequences and most-parsimonious VDJ recombination scenarios were assigned using the TCRdist pipeline. A later analysis defined each TCR beta chain by its CDR3 amino acid sequence plus V-gene family, and excluded reads lacking a unique V-gene family. As a way to deal with suspected cross-contamination and a sequencing artifact, a later analysis dropped more than 500 nucleotide sequences that were highly shared and had low generation probability. In a later analysis, a clonal expansion index was calculated for each public chain from normalized within-repertoire ranks of inferred template counts. Generation probabilities in a later analysis came from a VDJ recombination model fitted to out-of-frame rearrangements, and those results were checked against IGoR. In a later analysis, TCR-TCR, TCR-HLA and TCR-CMV co-occurrence was scored with hypergeometric tests, and a repertoire-size bias correction was applied to TCR pairs. In a later analysis, false discovery rates were estimated by permuting HLA or CMV assignments 20 times. In a later analysis, co-occurring TCRs were grouped with DBSCAN, and TCRdist sequence similarity was added when clustering was performed within HLA-allele-positive subsets. Co-occurrence clustering excluded repertoires with fewer than 30,000 or more than 120,000 public chains, plus five with anomalous nucleotide sharing. TCRdb holds this immuneACCESS table with in-frame rearrangements only. Some clones are missing; in checked studies, unresolved V genes explain under half, and the rest has no known cause. V and J calls and clone size are given by that table; D and trimming were obtained from the DNA. The sample table lists 90,000 to 150,000 clones, roughly four fifths of them with a count of one. Clones ranked in the top ten supply about 3.3% of the sample.

The sample belongs to a study of cytomegalovirus exposure and HLA in healthy donors (dated by TCRdb to about 2017). Regarding the research as a whole: According to an earlier analysis of several hundred of the donors, some 180 million T cells yielded some 120 million unique TCR beta sequences and about 280 Gb of sequence data. An early release covering 550 to 700 HLA-typed donors comprised about 300 gigabases of sequencing data and roughly 85 million unique TCR sequences. Among the roughly 380 genotyped donors, roughly 80% belonged to the genetic ancestry cluster associated with self-reported Caucasian donors. The study aimed to test whether signatures of past pathogen exposure could be identified by cataloging public T cell receptors. The study used immunosequencing to profile the T cell repertoires of approximately 690 subjects and linked those repertoires to cytomegalovirus serostatus. In addition to the first cohort of 666 subjects, a separate validation cohort of about 120 different subjects was used. High-throughput TCR immunosequencing, statistical association of individual TCRs with disease status, and machine learning were combined to predict cytomegalovirus infection status. In a later analysis, previously published TCR beta repertoires from 600 to 850 donors were re-analyzed and high-resolution HLA genotyping was added so that TCR occurrence patterns could be studied. The later analysis used no new phenotypic data to find candidate immune exposures, relying instead on TCR beta sequences and their occurrence across donors. To decide whether each TCR beta V gene segment behaved as functional or pseudogenic, an earlier analysis of some 540 of the donors relied on high-throughput TCR beta sequencing. Donor age, sex, ethnicity and CMV serostatus were collected together with the repertoire data. Genome-wide SNP genotypes for about 65% of the roughly 700 donors were used in a later genetic analysis, which treated that subset as a discovery cohort. All discovery cohort repertoires had been generated using a single sequencing platform. HLA typing covered class I and class II loci at four-digit resolution. The number of typed donors differed by locus: roughly 620-630 for A, B, C, DRB1 and DQB1; about 520 for DQA1; around 610 for DPA1; and around 470 for DPB1. A few DR-DQ haplotypes were treated as single units for association and clustering because of strong linkage in the cohort. Among about 360 genotyped donors of the cohort, an average of about 240,000 unique TCR beta nucleotide sequences were sequenced per donor, around a sixth of them non-productive.

The cohort consisted of 650 to 700 healthy bone marrow donors. All cohort members were sampled while nominally healthy, although unrecorded immune exposures were likely present. The donor tested CMV seropositive, placing the donor among the approximately 290 seropositive members of the cohort. A peripheral blood sample was collected from each donor, and TCR beta sequencing was performed on peripheral blood mononuclear cells. The Qiagen DNeasy Blood Extraction Kit was used to extract genomic DNA from the blood cell samples. Reading from cysteine to phenylalanine, the CDR3 counts 16 amino acids. Just the 48-base CDR3 DNA is kept, in frame starting at base 1. For CDR1 and CDR2, the germline V gene lists MDHEN and SYDVKM. V loses 7 bases of germline sequence and J loses 4 bases, and the interval between the two ends is 20 bases. The paper's findings and limits, for the study overall: Some IMGT-functional V segments, including TRBV6-2 and TRBV6-3, could not be distinguished by the 87-base-pair reads and were therefore excluded. Roughly uniform sequencing depth across donors was assumed in presence/absence analyses, although this assumption may not hold. In a later analysis, HLA-associated TCR beta chains showed more clonal expansion and lower generation probabilities than non-associated chains that were equally common. Specific HLA alleles were associated with over 15,000 TCR beta sequences at a false discovery rate of 0.05 in a later analysis. An association between a missense DCLRE1C variant and V-gene and J-gene trimming of TCR beta chains was found in a later genetic analysis and replicated in an independent cohort. Linkage disequilibrium might explain the correlated functional status among segregating V segments, but an unknown experimental factor could not be ruled out. For the cohort, immune exposure information was limited to CMV serostatus. This cohort had only TCR beta chains sequenced, and the lack of alpha or paired-chain data limited which features could be detected. Because counts were too low, some 17 rarely observed V segments, including chromosome 9 orphons, were left out of the earlier analysis of approximately 500 of the donors. When HLA alleles, especially DR and DQ, strongly co-occurred, TCR associations were difficult to assign to individual alleles. Cytomegalovirus status was reported to be diagnosed by the classifier with high specificity and sensitivity in both the original and validation cohorts. According to a later analysis, TCR association rates differed among HLA loci, with DRB1 alleles showing the most associated TCRs and HLA-C alleles showing the fewest. The authors suggested that the approach could potentially be extended to other disease states and immunological phenotypes. Because HLA typing was unavailable for some donors at each locus, only the typed subset was used in association tests. A group of highly shared sequence variants was considered likely to be a technical artifact of the sequencing pipeline. Broadly in line with IMGT annotations, most TCR beta V segments showed up in productive rearrangements about 87% or about 30% of the time in an earlier analysis of 450 to 750 of the donors. A few of the identified cytomegalovirus-associated TCR beta chains were confirmed in vitro to be specific for cytomegalovirus antigens. According to a later analysis, most CMV-associated TCR beta chains appeared to be HLA-restricted, and the HLA associations seemed to be driven largely by CMV exposure. While some public TCRs were present in many individuals, most TCR sequences turned up only very rarely across donors. A total of 150 to 200 TCR beta chains were listed by the study as associated with cytomegalovirus. A further reported finding was that TCR beta sequences accurately predicted the HLA-A and HLA-B alleles for most subjects in the first cohort. A later genetic analysis reported fewer N-insertions in productive TCRs among donors in an Asian-associated ancestry cluster than the approximately 670-donor mean. Several of the top co-occurrence clusters appeared to be linked to parvovirus B19, influenza, CMV and Epstein-Barr virus, according to a later analysis.

Material: PBMCs. The clonotype was recovered from a woman younger than 45 in good health and CMV-seropositive. The chain uses TRBV28 and TRBJ2-1, with TRBD2 perhaps the D gene, on 7 matching bases. The DNA is as follows: TGTGCCAGCACACCGGGTAGGGGGGGTAGGTACAATGAGCAGTTCTTC. It translates to CASTPGRGGRYNEQFF.